This passage covers 8 T cell receptor beta chains from one sample sequenced in a study of cytomegalovirus exposure and HLA in healthy donors. The study ran its PCR with 60 Vbeta and 13 Jbeta primers. TCRdb keeps only in-frame clones here, not all; method: immunoSEQ multiplex PCR. The repertoire holds more than 85,000 clones, with roughly two thirds as singletons. The source material was PBMCs. The receptors originated from a female donor in good health and CMV-seronegative.

The chain combines TRBV9 with TRBJ2-3; the D gene is possibly TRBD2 (6 bases). The V gene lost 0 bases and the J gene lost 0 bases, with 17 bases spanning the gap. The CDR3 length is 18 residues. Germline CDR1 SGDLS, CDR2 YYNGEE. CDR3 sequence: CASSVEVGLALSTDTQYF. In DNA form, the CDR3 reads TGTGCCAGCAGCGTAGAGGTTGGGCTAGCGCTCAGCACAGATACGCAGTATTTT. The whole variable domain, filled in from reference TRBV9 and TRBJ2-3, reads DSGVTQTPKHLITATGQRVTLRCSPRSGDLSVYWYQQSLDQGLQFLIQYYNGEERAKGNILERFSAQQFPDLHSELNLSSLELGDSALYFCASSVEVGLALSTDTQYFGPGTRLTVL.

CDR3 region: CASTQDRAGVDEQFF. DNA for the CDR3: TGTGCCAGCACCCAGGACAGGGCTGGAGTCGATGAGCAGTTCTTC. This chain joins TRBV28 and TRBJ2-1; 8 bases match TRBD1. V dropped 7 bases and J dropped 8; count of bases not matched to a gene: 13. Germline CDR1 reads MDHEN; CDR2 reads SYDVKM. This CDR3 comprises 15 residues. Full variable domain (remainder filled in from reference TRBV28 and TRBJ2-1): DVKVTQSSRYLVKRTGEKVFLECVQDMDHENMFWYRQDPGLGLRLIYFSYDVKMKEKGDIPEGYSVSREKKERFSLILESASTNQTSMYLCASTQDRAGVDEQFFGPGTRLTVL.

The rearrangement uses TRBV2 and TRBJ2-2, with TRBD1 as a possible D gene (5 bases). Trimming removed 4 bases at V and 7 bases at J, with 7 bases between. The CDR3 runs 12 residues. Germline values: CDR1 SNHLY, CDR2 FYNNEI. The CDR3 here is CASSVDSGELFF. The CDR3, as DNA: TGTGCCAGCAGTGTTGACAGCGGGGAGCTGTTTTTT. Full variable domain (rest looked up from reference TRBV2 and TRBJ2-2): EPEVTQTPSHQVTQMGQEVILRCVPISNHLYFYWYRQILGQKVEFLVSFYNNEISEKSEIFDDQFSVERPDGSNFTLKIRSTKLEDSAMYFCASSVDSGELFFGEGSRLTVL.

This clone was recorded only once. The chain links TRBV10-3 to TRBJ2-7; D may be TRBD1 (5 bases). Trimming removed 4 bases at V and 3 bases at J, with 19 bases between. The CDR3 spans 16 residues. Germline loops: CDR1 ENHRY, CDR2 SYGVKD. CDR3 in amino acids: CAISVLQVARIYEQYF. Written as DNA, the CDR3 is TGTGCCATCAGTGTTTTACAGGTCGCAAGAATCTACGAGCAGTACTTC.

This clone was found once. The chain has TRBV30 and TRBJ2-5, with 7 bases matching TRBD1. CDR1 is GTSNPN, CDR2 SVGIG, per germline (reference sequence). The CDR3 consists of 13 residues. V shed 8 bases and J 4 bases; nucleotides not matched to a gene: 10. This chain's CDR3 is CAGLKGAPETQYF. The CDR3 nucleotides are TGTGCCGGCCTGAAGGGGGCCCCAGAGACCCAGTACTTC.

The rearrangement links TRBV12-5 to TRBJ1-1, with D perhaps matching TRBD1 (5 bases). Trimming cost V 5 bases and J 1 base, with 8 bases left between them. This CDR3 is 13 amino acids long. The germline V gene has CDR1 LGHNT and CDR2 FRNRAP. The CDR3 region is CASGPGGNTEAFF. CDR3 nucleotides: TGTGCTAGTGGTCCCGGGGGGAACACTGAAGCTTTCTTT.

V gene TRBV5-5 combines with J gene TRBJ1-1, with D unresolved. The CDR3 is made up of 15 amino acids. CDR1 is SGHKS, CDR2 YYEKEE, per germline (reference sequence). V was clipped by 2 bases and J by 0 bases, with 11 bases between them. The CDR3 loop is CASSLDWVMNTEAFF. The CDR3 bases are TGTGCCAGCAGCTTAGACTGGGTGATGAACACTGAAGCTTTCTTT.

The chain is built from TRBV6-1 and TRBJ2-7; D not resolved. The CDR3 is 11 amino acids. V was cut by 3 bases and J by 5 bases, with 5 bases left in between. CDR1 MNHNS and CDR2 SASEGT come from the germline V gene. For the CDR3, the DNA is TGTGCCAGCAGTGATTATGACGAGCAGTACTTC. It codes for CASSDYDEQYF.